This T cell receptor (beta chain) was captured in a study of regulatory T cells in long-lasting Graves disease. Whole-study findings and limits: Persistent Graves' patients showed less TCR diversity than newly diagnosed ones.

Building of the TCR beta libraries involved iRepertoire HTBI primers and Arm-PCR of CDR3 regions. TCRdb re-called the multiplex PCR reads with MiXCR, one entry per CDR3 protein. The sample yields 650,000 to 700,000 distinct CDR3 sequences, approximately 31% seen once. This clonotype was observed a handful of times. Its antigen is undetermined. V trimming: 3 bases; J trimming: 3 bases; junction bases outside the gene matches: 6. There are 14 residues in the CDR3. The germline gives CDR1 SGDLS, CDR2 YYNGEE. Stated time point: persistent/refractory GD, antithyroid drugs over 5 years with positive TRAb. Isolated PBMC RNA provided the starting material for the TCR library.

Sequences were derived from peripheral blood mononuclear cells (PBMCs), sampled when the disease was refractory, from a patient treated with antithyroid drugs. This clonotype was sampled from a female donor with Graves disease. The chain joins TRBV9 to TRBJ2-7, with 7 bases identical to TRBD1. The CDR3, as DNA: TGTGCCAGCAGCGGACAGGGCCCTCGCTACGAGCAGTACTTC. It is translated as CASSGQGPRYEQYF.